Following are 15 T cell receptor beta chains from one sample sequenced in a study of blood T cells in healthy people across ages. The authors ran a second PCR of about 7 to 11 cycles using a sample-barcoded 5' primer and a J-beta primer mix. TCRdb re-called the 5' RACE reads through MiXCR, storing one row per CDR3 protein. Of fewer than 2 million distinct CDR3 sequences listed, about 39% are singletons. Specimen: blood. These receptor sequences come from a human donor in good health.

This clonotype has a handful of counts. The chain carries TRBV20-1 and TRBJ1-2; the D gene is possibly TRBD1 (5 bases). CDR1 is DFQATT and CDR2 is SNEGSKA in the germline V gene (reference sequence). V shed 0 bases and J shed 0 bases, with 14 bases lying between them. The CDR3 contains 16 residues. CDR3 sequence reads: CSARDIPGGTNYGYTF. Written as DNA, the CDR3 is TGCAGTGCTAGAGACATCCCGGGGGGAACTAACTATGGCTACACCTTC.

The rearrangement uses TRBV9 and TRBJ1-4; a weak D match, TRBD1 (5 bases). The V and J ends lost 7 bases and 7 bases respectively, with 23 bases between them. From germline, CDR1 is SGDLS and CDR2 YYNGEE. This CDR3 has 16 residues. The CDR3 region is CASDGTLKIPIEKLFF. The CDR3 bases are TGTGCCAGCGACGGGACCCTCAAAATTCCGATTGAAAAACTGTTTTTT. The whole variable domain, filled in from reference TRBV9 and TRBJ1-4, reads DSGVTQTPKHLITATGQRVTLRCSPRSGDLSVYWYQQSLDQGLQFLIQYYNGEERAKGNILERFSAQQFPDLHSELNLSSLELGDSALYFCASDGTLKIPIEKLFFGSGTQLSVL.

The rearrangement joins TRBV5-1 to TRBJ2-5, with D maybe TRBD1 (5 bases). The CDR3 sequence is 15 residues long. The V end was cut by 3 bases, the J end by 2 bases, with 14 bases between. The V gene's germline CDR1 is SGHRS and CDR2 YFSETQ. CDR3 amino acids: CASSSRTRVQETQYF. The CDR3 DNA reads TGCGCCAGCAGCTCCAGAACCAGGGTACAAGAGACCCAGTACTTC.

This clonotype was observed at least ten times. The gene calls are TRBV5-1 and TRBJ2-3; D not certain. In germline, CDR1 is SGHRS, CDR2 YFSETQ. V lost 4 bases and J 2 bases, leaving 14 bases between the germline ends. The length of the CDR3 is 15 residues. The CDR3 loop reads CASSPLSGSTDTQYF. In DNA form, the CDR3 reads TGCGCCAGCAGCCCTCTCTCCGGATCCACAGATACGCAGTATTTT.

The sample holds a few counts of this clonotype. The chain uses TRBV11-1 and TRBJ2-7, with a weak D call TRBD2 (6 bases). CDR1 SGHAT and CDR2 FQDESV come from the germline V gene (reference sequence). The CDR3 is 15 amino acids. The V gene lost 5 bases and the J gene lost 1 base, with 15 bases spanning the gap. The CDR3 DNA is TGTGCCAGCAGCCGCACCGGGACTGAATCCTACGAGCAGTACTTC. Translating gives CASSRTGTESYEQYF.

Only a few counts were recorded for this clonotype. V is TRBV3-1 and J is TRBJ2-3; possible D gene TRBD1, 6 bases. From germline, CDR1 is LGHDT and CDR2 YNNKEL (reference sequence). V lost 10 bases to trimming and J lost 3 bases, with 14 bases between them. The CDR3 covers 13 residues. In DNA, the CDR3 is TGTGCCACCGAGGGGGTAGCAACAGATACGCAGTATTTT. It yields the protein CATEGVATDTQYF.

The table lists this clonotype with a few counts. As DNA, the CDR3 is TGCGCCAGCAGCTTGGCTTCAGGGGGCAACGAGCAGTACTTC. Its protein product is CASSLASGGNEQYF. The chain uses TRBV5-1 and TRBJ2-7; 8 bases agree with TRBD1. Germline CDR1 SGHRS, CDR2 YFSETQ. The CDR3 extends over 14 amino acids. The V gene end was trimmed by 0 bases and the J gene end by 5 bases; junction bases not matched to a gene: 4. Combining the CDR3 with reference TRBV5-1 and TRBJ2-7 gives the whole variable domain KAGVTQTPRYLIKTRGQQVTLSCSPISGHRSVSWYQQTPGQGLQFLFEYFSETQRNKGNFPGRFSGRQFSNSRSEMNVSTLELGDSALYLCASSLASGGNEQYFGPGTRLTVT.

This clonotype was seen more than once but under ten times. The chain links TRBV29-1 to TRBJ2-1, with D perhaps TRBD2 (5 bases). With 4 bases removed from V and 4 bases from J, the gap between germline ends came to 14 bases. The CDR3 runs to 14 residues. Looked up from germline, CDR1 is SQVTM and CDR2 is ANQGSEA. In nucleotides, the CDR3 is TGCAGCGTTGGGTCATCGCGACTATACAATGAGCAGTTCTTC. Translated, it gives CSVGSSRLYNEQFF.

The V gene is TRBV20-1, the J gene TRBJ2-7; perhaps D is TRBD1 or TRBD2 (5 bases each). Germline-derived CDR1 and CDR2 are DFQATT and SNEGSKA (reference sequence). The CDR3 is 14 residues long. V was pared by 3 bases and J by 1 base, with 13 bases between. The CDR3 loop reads CSASSGGFSYEQYF. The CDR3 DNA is TGCAGTGCTAGTTCTGGGGGATTTTCCTACGAGCAGTACTTC.

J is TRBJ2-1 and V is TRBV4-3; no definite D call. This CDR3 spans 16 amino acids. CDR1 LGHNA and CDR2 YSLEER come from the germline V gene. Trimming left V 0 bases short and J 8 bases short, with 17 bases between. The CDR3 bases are TGCGCCAGCAGCCAAGATTTGAGCAGCAACATGGATGAGCAGTTCTTC. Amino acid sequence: CASSQDLSSNMDEQFF.

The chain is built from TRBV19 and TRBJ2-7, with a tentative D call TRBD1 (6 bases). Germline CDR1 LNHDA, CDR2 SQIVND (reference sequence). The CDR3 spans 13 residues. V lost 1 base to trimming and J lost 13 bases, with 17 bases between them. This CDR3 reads CASSIGRGRATYF. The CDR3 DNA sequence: TGTGCCAGTAGTATAGGCAGGGGACGAGCCACATACTTC.

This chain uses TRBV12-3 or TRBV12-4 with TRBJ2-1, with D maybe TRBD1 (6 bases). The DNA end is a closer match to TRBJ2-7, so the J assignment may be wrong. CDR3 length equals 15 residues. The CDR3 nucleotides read TGTGCCAGCATCAACAGACCCGCAGGGGTCCACAAGCAGTACTTC. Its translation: CASINRPAGVHKQYF.

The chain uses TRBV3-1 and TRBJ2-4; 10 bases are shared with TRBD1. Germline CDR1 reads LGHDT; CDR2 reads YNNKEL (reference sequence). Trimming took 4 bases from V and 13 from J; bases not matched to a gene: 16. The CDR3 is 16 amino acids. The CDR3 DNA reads TGTGCCAGCAGCCGACCTCGCGGACAGGGGGTAGGGGAGCAGTACTTC. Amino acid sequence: CASSRPRGQGVGEQYF.

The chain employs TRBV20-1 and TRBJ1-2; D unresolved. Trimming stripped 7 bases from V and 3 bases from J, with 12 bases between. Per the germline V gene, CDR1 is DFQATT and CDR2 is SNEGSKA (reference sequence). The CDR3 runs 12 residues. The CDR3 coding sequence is TGCAGTGTGGAGGGTGCTTACTATGGCTACACCTTC. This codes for CSVEGAYYGYTF.

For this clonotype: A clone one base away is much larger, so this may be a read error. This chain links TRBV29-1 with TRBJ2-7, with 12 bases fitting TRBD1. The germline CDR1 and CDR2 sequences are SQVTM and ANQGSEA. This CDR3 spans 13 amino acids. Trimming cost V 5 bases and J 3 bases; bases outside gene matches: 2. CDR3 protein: CSVRDRGRYEQYF. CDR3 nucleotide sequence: TGCAGCGTTCGGGACAGGGGGCGCTACGAGCAGTACTTC.